The clone carrying this T cell receptor beta chain was seen repeatedly, ten times or more. Its antigen is as yet unknown. This sample is part of a study of T cells in Graves' hyperthyroidism and ophthalmopathy. Study-wide background: Peripheral blood collection took place at initial diagnosis, before any treatment.

Per germline, CDR1 DFQATT and CDR2 SNEGSKA (reference sequence). The CDR3 runs to 13 residues. Trimming cost V 6 bases and J 6 bases, with 16 bases left between them. RNA transcripts gave rise to amplified TCR beta CDR3 regions. In the first-round RT-PCR of the TCR CDR3, the HTBI primer set was used. TCRdb fed the multiplex PCR reads into MiXCR, producing one record per CDR3 protein. The table has 650,000 to 850,000 distinct CDR3 sequences, approximately 19% seen once; the top ten hold roughly a sixth. Study-wide results and caveats: Separating ophthalmopathy from stable hyperthyroidism was achieved by a 13 V-J model.

The specimen was blood. This clonotype was obtained from a woman aged 50 to 60 with Graves' hyperthyroidism that later progressed to Graves' ophthalmopathy. The V gene is TRBV20-1, the J gene TRBJ2-3, with D hard to call. The CDR3 DNA is TGCAGTGCCCGGACCGCCGGTTACGATACGCAGTATTTT. Its protein is CSARTAGYDTQYF.